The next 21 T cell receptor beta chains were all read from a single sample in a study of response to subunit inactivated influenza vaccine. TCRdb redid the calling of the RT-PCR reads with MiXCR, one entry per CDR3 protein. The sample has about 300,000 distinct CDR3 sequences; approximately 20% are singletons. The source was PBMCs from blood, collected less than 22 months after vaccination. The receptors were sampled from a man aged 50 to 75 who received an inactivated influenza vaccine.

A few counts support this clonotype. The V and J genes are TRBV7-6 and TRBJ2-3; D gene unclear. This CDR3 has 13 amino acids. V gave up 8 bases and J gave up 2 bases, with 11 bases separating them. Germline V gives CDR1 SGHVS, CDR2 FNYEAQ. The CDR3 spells CASSSPTTDTQYF. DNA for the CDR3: TGTGCCAGCTCCTCTCCTACCACAGATACGCAGTATTTT.

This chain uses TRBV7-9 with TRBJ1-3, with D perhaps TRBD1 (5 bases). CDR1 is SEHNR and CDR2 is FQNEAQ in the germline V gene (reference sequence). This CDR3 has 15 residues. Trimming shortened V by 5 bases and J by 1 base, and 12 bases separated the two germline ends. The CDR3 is CASSHFTGSGNTIYF. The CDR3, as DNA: TGTGCCAGCAGCCACTTCACAGGTTCTGGAAACACCATATATTTT.

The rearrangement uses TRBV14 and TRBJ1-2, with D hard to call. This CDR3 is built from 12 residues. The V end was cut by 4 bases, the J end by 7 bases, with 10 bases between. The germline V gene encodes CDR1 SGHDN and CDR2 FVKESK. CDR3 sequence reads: CASSPSLSGYTF. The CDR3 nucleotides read TGTGCCAGCAGCCCCTCCCTGAGTGGCTACACCTTC.

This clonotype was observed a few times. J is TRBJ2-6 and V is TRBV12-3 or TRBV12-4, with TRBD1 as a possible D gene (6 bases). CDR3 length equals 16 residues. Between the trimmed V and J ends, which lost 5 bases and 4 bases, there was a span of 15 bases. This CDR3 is CASSTTTGPGANVLTF. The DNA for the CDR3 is TGTGCCAGCAGTACCACAACAGGGCCCGGGGCCAACGTCCTGACTTTC.

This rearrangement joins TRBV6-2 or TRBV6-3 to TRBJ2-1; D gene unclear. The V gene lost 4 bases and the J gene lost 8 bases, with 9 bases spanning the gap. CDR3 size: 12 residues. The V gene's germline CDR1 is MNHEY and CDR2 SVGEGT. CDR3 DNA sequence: TGTGCCAGCAGTTTTGCGGCCTATGAGCAGTTCTTC. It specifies CASSFAAYEQFF.

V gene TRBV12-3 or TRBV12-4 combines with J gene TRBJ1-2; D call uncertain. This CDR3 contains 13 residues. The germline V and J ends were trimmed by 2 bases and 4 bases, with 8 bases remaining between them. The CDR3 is CASSLTASYGYTF. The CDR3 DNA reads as TGTGCCAGCAGTTTAACCGCTAGCTATGGCTACACCTTC.

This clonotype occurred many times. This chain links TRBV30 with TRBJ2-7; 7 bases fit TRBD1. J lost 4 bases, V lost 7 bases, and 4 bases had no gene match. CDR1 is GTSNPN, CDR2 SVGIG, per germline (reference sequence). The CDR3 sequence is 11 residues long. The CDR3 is CASQGDYEQYF. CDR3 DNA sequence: TGTGCCTCCCAGGGGGATTACGAGCAGTACTTC.

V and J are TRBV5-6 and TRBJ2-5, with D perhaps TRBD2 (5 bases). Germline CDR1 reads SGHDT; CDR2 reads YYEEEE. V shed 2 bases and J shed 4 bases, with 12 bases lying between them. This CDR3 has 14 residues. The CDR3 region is CASSFPGGRETQYF. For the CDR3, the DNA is TGTGCCAGCAGCTTTCCCGGAGGCAGAGAGACCCAGTACTTC. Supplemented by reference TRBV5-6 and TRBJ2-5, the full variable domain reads DAGVTQSPTHLIKTRGQQVTLRCSPKSGHDTVSWYQQALGQGPQFIFQYYEEEERQRGNFPDRFSGHQFPNYSSELNVNALLLGDSALYLCASSFPGGRETQYFGPGTRLLVL.

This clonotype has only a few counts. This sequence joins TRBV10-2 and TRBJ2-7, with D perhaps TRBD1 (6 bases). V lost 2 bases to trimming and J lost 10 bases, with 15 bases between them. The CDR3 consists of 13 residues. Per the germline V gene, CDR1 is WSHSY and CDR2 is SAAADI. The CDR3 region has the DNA TGCGCCAGCAGTGAGCAAGCCACAGGGTCACAGTACTTC. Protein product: CASSEQATGSQYF.

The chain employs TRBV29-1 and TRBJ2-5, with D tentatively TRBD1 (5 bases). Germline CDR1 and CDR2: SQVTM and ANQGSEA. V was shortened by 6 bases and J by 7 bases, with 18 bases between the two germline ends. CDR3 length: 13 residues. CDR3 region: CSVEKTDPRTQYF. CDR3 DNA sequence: TGCAGCGTCGAAAAGACAGACCCTAGGACCCAGTACTTC.

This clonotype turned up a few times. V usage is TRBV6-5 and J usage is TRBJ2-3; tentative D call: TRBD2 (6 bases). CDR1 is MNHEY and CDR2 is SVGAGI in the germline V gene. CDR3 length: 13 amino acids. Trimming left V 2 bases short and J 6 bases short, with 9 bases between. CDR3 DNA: TGTGCCAGCAGTTACCCGGGAGTGGATACGCAGTATTTT. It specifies CASSYPGVDTQYF.

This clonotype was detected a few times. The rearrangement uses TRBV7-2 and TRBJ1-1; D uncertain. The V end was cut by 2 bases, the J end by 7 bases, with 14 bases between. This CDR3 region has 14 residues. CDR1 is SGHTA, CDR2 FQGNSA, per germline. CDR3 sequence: CASSLSGWYGEAFF. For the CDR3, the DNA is TGTGCCAGCAGCTTAAGTGGGTGGTACGGTGAAGCTTTCTTT. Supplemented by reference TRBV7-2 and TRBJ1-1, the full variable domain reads GAGVSQSPSNKVTEKGKDVELRCDPISGHTALYWYRQSLGQGLEFLIYFQGNSAPDKSGLPSDRFSAERTGGSVSTLTIQRTQQEDSAVYLCASSLSGWYGEAFFGQGTRLTVV.

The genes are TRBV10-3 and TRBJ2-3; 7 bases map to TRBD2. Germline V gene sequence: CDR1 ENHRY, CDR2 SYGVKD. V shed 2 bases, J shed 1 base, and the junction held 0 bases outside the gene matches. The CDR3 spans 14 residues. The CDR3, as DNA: TGTGCCATCAGTGAGCTAGCGGGCACAGATACGCAGTATTTT. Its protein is CAISELAGTDTQYF.

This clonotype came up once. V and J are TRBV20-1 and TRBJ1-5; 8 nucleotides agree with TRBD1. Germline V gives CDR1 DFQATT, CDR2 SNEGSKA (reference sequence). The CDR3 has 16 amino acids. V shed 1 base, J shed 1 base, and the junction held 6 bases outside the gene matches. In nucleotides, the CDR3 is TGCAGTGCTAGAGCCGGGACAGGCCGGAGCAATCAGCCCCAGCATTTT. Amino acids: CSARAGTGRSNQPQHF.

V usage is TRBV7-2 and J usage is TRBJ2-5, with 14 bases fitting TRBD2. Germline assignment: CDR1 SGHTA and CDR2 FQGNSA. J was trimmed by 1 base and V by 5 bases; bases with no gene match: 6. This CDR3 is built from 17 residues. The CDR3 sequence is CASSTGLAGVIQETQYF. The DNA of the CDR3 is TGTGCCAGCAGCACGGGACTAGCGGGGGTGATCCAAGAGACCCAGTACTTC. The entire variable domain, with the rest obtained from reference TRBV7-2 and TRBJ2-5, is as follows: GAGVSQSPSNKVTEKGKDVELRCDPISGHTALYWYRQSLGQGLEFLIYFQGNSAPDKSGLPSDRFSAERTGGSVSTLTIQRTQQEDSAVYLCASSTGLAGVIQETQYFGPGTRLLVL.

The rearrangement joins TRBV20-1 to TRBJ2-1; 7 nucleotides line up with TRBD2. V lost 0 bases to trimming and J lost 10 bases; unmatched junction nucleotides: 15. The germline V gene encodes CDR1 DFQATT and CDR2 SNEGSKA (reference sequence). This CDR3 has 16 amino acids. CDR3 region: CSARETRGSRAHEQFF. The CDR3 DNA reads TGCAGTGCTAGAGAAACGCGGGGGAGCCGGGCTCACGAGCAGTTCTTC.

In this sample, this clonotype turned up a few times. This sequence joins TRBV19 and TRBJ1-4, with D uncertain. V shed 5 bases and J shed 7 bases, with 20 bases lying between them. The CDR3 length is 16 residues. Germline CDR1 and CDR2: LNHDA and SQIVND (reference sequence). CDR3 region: CASSPPGVPVGEKLFF. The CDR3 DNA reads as TGTGCCAGTAGTCCTCCTGGCGTCCCGGTGGGTGAAAAACTGTTTTTT.

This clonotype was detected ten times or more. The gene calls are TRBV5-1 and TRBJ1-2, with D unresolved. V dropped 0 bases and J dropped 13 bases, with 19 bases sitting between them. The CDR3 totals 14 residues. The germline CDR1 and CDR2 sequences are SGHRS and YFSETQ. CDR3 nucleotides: TGCGCCAGCAGCTTGGATCCCGGGCTGCCGGATTTCACCTTC. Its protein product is CASSLDPGLPDFTF. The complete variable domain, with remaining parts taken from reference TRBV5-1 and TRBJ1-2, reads KAGVTQTPRYLIKTRGQQVTLSCSPISGHRSVSWYQQTPGQGLQFLFEYFSETQRNKGNFPGRFSGRQFSNSRSEMNVSTLELGDSALYLCASSLDPGLPDFTFGSGTRLTVV.

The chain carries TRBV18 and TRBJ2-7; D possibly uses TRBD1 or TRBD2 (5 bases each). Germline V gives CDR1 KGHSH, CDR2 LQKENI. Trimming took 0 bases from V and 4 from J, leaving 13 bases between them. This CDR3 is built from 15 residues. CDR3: CASSPPGRTGYEQYF. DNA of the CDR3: TGTGCCAGCTCACCACCGGGACGCACCGGATACGAGCAGTACTTC.

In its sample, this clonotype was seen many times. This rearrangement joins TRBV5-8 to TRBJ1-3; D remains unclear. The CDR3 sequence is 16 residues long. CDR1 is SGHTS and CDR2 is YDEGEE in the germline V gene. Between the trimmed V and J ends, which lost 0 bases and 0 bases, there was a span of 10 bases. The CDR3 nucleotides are TGTGCCAGCAGCTTGGGTAGGGTGTTCTCTGGAAACACCATATATTTT. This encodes CASSLGRVFSGNTIYF.

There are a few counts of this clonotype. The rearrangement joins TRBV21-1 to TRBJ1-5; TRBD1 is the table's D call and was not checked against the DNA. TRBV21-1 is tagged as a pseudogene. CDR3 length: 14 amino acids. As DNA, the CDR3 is TGTGCCAGCATTAGGACAGGGAGGTTGAAGCCCCAGCATTTT. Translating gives CASIRTGRLKPQHF.